A selection of T cell receptor beta chains follows, all from one sample in a study of CD8 T cells in Susac syndrome. TCRdb called the immunoSEQ multiplex PCR reads again in MiXCR, with one record for every CDR3 protein. The sample has 100,000 to 150,000 distinct CDR3 sequences; roughly 80% are singletons. The source material was CD8+ T cells from PBMCs. These receptor sequences come from a human donor with multiple sclerosis. Both conserved end residues are part of each CDR3. A D gene is named only where the DNA matches it firmly. The listing skips clone size in some rows; elsewhere it reads once, few, many or a size class.

V gene,clone size,J gene,D gene,CDR3 protein,CDR3 DNA
TRBV12-3/TRBV12-4,.,TRBJ1-2,.,CASSLVQSDAYGYTF,TGTGCCAGCAGTTTGGTACAGTCCGACGCCTATGGCTACACCTTC
TRBV29-1,once,TRBJ2-2,.,CSVPKPTGELFF,TGCAGCGTTCCAAAACCCACCGGGGAGCTGTTTTTT
TRBV7-8,.,TRBJ2-3,TRBD1,CASSLAGQGGDTQYF,TGTGCCAGCAGCTTAGCAGGACAGGGAGGAGATACGCAGTATTTT
TRBV5-6,.,TRBJ2-7,TRBD1,CASSGDSSYEQYF,TGTGCCAGCAGCGGGGACAGCTCCTACGAGCAGTACTTC
TRBV19,.,TRBJ1-2,.,CASSWGTGVSGYTF,TGTGCCAGTAGTTGGGGGACCGGCGTAAGTGGCTACACCTTC
TRBV19,.,TRBJ2-1,.,CASIGVGRVRIEQFF,TGTGCCAGTATAGGCGTTGGCAGGGTCCGAATTGAGCAGTTCTTC
TRBV7-9,.,TRBJ2-6,.,CASRSDSAGANVLTF,TGTGCCAGCAGATCGGACAGCGCTGGGGCCAACGTCCTGACTTTC
TRBV7-2,.,TRBJ1-5,.,CASSLNAGTPSNQPQHF,TGTGCCAGCAGCTTAAATGCGGGGACCCCTTCCAATCAGCCCCAGCATTTT
TRBV4-1,.,TRBJ1-1,.,CASLTTIAGTEAFF,TGCGCCAGCCTGACAACGATAGCGGGCACTGAAGCTTTCTTT
TRBV27,.,TRBJ1-1,.,CASSFAANTEAFF,TGTGCCAGCAGTTTCGCCGCGAACACTGAAGCTTTCTTT
TRBV4-1,.,TRBJ2-7,TRBD2,CASSQDVQWEGSLEQYF,TGCGCCAGCAGCCAAGATGTTCAGTGGGAGGGCTCGCTCGAGCAGTACTTC
TRBV28,.,TRBJ1-1,.,CASSPPLAVMNTEAFF,TGTGCCAGCAGTCCTCCGTTAGCGGTAATGAACACTGAAGCTTTCTTT